What follows describes a single T cell receptor (beta chain). Germline V lookup: CDR1 LGHDT, CDR2 YNNKEL (reference sequence). The CDR3 contains 14 residues. V gave up 0 bases and J gave up 3 bases, with 8 bases separating them. These data originate in a study of T cells after yellow fever vaccination. A 5'RACE template-switching step, the method used to make TCR cDNA, added a universal primer site and UMIs. TCRdb fed the 5' RACE reads into MiXCR, producing one record per CDR3 protein. The sample shows more than 450,000 distinct CDR3 sequences, 21% of them seen only once. Specimen: PBMCs, collected around 3 weeks after the first yellow fever vaccination. This receptor was taken from a young man who received the YFV17D yellow fever vaccine. The chain recombines TRBV3-1 with TRBJ2-5, with D possibly TRBD2 on 6 matching bases. For the CDR3, the DNA is TGTGCCAGCAGCCAAGATTCGGGAGAAGAGACCCAGTACTTC. Translated: CASSQDSGEETQYF.